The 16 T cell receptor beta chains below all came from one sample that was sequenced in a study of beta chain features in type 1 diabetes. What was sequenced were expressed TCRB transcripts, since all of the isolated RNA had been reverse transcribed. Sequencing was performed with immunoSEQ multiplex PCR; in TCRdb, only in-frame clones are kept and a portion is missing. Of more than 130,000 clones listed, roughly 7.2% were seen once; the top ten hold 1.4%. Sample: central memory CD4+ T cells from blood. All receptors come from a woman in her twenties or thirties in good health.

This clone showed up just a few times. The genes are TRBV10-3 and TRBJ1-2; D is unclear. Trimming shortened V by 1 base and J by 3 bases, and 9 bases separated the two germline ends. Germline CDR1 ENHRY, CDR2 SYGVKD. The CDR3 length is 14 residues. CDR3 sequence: CAISEFKLDYGYTF. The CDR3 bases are TGTGCCATCAGTGAGTTTAAGTTAGACTATGGCTACACCTTC.

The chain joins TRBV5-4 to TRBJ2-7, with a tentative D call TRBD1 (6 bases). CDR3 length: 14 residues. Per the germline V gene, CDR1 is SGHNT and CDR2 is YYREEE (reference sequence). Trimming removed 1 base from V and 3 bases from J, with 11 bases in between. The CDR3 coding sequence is TGTGCCAGCAGCTTGACGGGGACATTCTACGAGCAGTACTTC. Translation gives CASSLTGTFYEQYF.

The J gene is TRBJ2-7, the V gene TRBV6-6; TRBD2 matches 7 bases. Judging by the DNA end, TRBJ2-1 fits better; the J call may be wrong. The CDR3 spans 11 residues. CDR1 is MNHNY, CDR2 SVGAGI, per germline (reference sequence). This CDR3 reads CASSREVEQFF. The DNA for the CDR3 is TGTGCCAGCAGTCGGGAGGTTGAGCAGTTCTTC.

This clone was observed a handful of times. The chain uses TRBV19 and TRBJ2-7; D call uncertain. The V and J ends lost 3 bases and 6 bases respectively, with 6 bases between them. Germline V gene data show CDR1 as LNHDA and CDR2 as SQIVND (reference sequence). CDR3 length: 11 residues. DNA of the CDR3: TGTGCCAGTAGTATTTACGGCGAGCAGTACTTC. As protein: CASSIYGEQYF.

CDR3 nucleotide sequence: TGCGCCAGCAGCCAGGGTGTGGGACAGACCTACGAGCAGTACTTC. The encoded protein is CASSQGVGQTYEQYF. The chain has TRBV4-1 and TRBJ2-7; 7 bases agree with TRBD1. The germline V gene encodes CDR1 MGHRA and CDR2 YSYEKL. CDR3 length: 15 amino acids. V gave up 3 bases and J gave up 2 bases; unmatched junction bases: 7.

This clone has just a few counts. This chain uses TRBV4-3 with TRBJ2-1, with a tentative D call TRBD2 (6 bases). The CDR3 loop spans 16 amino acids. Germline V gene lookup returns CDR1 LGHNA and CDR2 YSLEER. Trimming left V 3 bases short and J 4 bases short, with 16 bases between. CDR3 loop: CASSQGTASAYNEQFF. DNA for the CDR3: TGCGCCAGCAGCCAGGGAACGGCTAGCGCATACAATGAGCAGTTCTTC.

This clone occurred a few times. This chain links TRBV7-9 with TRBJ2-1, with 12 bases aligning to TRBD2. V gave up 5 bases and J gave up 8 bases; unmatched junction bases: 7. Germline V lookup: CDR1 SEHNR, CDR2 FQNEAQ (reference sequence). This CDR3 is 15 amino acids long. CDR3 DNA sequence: TGTGCCAGCAGCCCCCGACTAGCGGGAGACCATGAGCAGTTCTTC. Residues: CASSPRLAGDHEQFF.

This CDR3 is CASSEAGTPREPQHF. As DNA, the CDR3 is TGTGCCAGCAGTGAAGCTGGGACACCAAGGGAGCCCCAGCATTTT. The V gene is TRBV6-1, the J gene TRBJ1-5, with D perhaps TRBD1 (6 bases). Germline V gene sequence: CDR1 MNHNS, CDR2 SASEGT. Deletions cut 0 bases from V and 8 bases from J, with 14 bases between. The CDR3 spans 15 residues.

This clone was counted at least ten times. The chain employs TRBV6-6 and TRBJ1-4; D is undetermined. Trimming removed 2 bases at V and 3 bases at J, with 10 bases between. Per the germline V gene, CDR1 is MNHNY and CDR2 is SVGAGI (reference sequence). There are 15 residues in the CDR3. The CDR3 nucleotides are TGTGCCAGCAGTTACGGCAGGTCCTCTAATGAAAAACTGTTTTTT. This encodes CASSYGRSSNEKLFF.

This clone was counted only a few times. Written as DNA, the CDR3 is TGTGCCAGTACCGAGAGGTGGGACAATAAGAACACTGAAGCTTTCTTT. As protein: CASTERWDNKNTEAFF. The chain combines TRBV19 with TRBJ1-1, with D tentatively TRBD1 (6 bases). Trimming took 7 bases from V and 1 from J, leaving 19 bases between them. The CDR3 consists of 16 residues. Germline loops: CDR1 LNHDA, CDR2 SQIVND (reference sequence).

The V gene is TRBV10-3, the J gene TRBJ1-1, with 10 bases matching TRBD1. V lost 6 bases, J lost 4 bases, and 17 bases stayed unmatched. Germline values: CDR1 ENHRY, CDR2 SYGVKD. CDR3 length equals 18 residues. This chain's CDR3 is CAIRSRTGGFGRSTEAFF. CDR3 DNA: TGTGCCATCAGGAGCAGGACAGGGGGATTTGGGAGGAGCACTGAAGCTTTCTTT.

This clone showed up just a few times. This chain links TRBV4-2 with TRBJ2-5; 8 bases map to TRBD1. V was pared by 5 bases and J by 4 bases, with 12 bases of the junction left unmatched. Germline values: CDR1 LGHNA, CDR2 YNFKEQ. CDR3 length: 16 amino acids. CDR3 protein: CASSLGTGTGGETQYF. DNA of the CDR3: TGTGCCAGCAGCTTGGGGACCGGGACAGGAGGAGAGACCCAGTACTTC.

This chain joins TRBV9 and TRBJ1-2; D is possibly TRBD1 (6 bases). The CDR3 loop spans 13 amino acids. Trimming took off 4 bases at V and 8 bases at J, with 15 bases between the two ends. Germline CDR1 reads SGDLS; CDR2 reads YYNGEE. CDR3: CASSPKTGWGYTF. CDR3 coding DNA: TGTGCCAGCAGCCCAAAGACAGGTTGGGGCTACACCTTC.

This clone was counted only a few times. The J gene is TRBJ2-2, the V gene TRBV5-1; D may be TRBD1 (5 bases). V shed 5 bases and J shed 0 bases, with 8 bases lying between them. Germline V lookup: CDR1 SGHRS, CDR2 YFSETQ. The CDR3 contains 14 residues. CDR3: CASREGANTGELFF. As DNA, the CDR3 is TGCGCCAGCAGGGAAGGGGCGAACACCGGGGAGCTGTTTTTT.

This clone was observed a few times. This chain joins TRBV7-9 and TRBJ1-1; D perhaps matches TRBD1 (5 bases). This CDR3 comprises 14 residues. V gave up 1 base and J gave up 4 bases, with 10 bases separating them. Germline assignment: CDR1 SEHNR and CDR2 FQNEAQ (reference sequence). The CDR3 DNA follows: TGTGCCAGCAGCTTAGTAGGCAGGGTCACTGAAGCTTTCTTT. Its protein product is CASSLVGRVTEAFF.

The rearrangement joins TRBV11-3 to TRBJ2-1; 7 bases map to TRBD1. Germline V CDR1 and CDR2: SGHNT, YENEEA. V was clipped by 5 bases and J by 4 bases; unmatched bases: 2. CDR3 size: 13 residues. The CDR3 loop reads CASSGGQYNEQFF. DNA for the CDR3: TGTGCCAGCAGCGGGGGACAGTACAATGAGCAGTTCTTC.